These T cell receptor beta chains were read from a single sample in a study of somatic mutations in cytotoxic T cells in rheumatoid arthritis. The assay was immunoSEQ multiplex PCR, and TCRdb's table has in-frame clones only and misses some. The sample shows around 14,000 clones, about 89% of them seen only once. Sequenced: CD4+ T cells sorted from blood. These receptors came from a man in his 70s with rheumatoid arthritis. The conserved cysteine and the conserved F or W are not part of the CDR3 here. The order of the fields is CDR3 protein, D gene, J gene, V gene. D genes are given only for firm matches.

CDR3 protein: ASSPAETGSSYEQY
D gene: TRBD1
J gene: TRBJ2-7
V gene: TRBV18

CDR3 protein: ASSFQARQGGLNTEAF
D gene: TRBD1
J gene: TRBJ1-1
V gene: TRBV4-1

CDR3 protein: ATSRDRPGRNEQY
D gene: -
J gene: TRBJ2-7
V gene: TRBV15

CDR3 protein: ASSRGQGRSGANVLT
D gene: TRBD1
J gene: TRBJ2-6
V gene: TRBV18

CDR3 protein: ASSRQGYEQY
D gene: TRBD1
J gene: TRBJ2-7
V gene: TRBV14

CDR3 protein: ASSQDRAFGKLF
D gene: TRBD1
J gene: TRBJ1-4
V gene: TRBV18

CDR3 protein: ATRTGKDTEAF
D gene: TRBD1
J gene: TRBJ1-1
V gene: TRBV5-1

CDR3 protein: ASSSLLAGVLEQF
D gene: TRBD2
J gene: TRBJ2-1
V gene: TRBV5-1

CDR3 protein: ASSLPGQLQEQF
D gene: -
J gene: TRBJ2-1
V gene: TRBV11-3

CDR3 protein: ASSDGLSTSTGELF
D gene: -
J gene: TRBJ2-2
V gene: TRBV2

CDR3 protein: ASSSRQGLADGYT
D gene: TRBD1
J gene: TRBJ1-2
V gene: TRBV11-2

CDR3 protein: ASSEVGDTEAF
D gene: -
J gene: TRBJ1-1
V gene: TRBV10-1

CDR3 protein: ASSPGLAESTDQY
D gene: TRBD2
J gene: TRBJ2-5
V gene: TRBV7-8

CDR3 protein: ASSIDGFGQGLGQPQH
D gene: TRBD1
J gene: TRBJ1-5
V gene: TRBV19

CDR3 protein: ASSPGSGGQETQY
D gene: TRBD2
J gene: TRBJ2-5
V gene: TRBV7-9

CDR3 protein: ASSRDSQETQY
D gene: TRBD1
J gene: TRBJ2-5
V gene: TRBV18

CDR3 protein: ASSNSGTGVWNSPLH
D gene: TRBD1
J gene: TRBJ1-6
V gene: TRBV25-1